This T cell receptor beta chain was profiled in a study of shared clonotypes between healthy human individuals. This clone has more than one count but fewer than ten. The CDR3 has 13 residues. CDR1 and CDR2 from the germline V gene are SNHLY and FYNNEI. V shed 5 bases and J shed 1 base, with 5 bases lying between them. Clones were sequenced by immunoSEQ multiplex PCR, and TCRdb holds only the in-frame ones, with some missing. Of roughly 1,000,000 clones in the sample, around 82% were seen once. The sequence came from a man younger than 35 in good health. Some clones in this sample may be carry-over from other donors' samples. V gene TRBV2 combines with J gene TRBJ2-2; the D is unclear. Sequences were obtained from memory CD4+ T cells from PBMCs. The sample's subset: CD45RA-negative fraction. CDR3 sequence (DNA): TGTGCCAGCAGTATGGGGAACACCGGGGAGCTGTTTTTT. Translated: CASSMGNTGELFF.